A selection of T cell receptor beta chains follows, all from one sample in a study of beta chain features in type 1 diabetes. Assay: immunoSEQ multiplex PCR; the TCRdb copy retains only in-frame clones and omits some. The top ten hold more than 0.08% of the sample, which has roughly 610,000 clones, roughly 15% seen once. The sequenced sample consisted of naive CD4+ T cells from blood. Source of these receptors: a man between 18 and 35 years old in good health. The CDR3 runs from the conserved cysteine through the conserved F or W. A D gene is named only where the DNA matches it firmly. Some rows mark clone size as missing; the rest say once, few, many or name a class of expanded clone.

NA | TRBJ1-1 | few | TRBV2 | CASSRTEPNTEAFF | TGTGCCAGCAGTAGGACAGAGCCGAACACTGAAGCTTTCTTT
TRBD1 | TRBJ1-2 | few | TRBV29-1 | CSVDRTGNYGYTF | TGCAGCGTTGACCGGACAGGGAACTATGGCTACACCTTC
NA | TRBJ2-7 | few | TRBV7-3 | CASSLTQDRGYEQYF | TGTGCCAGCAGCTTAACGCAGGATAGGGGCTACGAGCAGTACTTC
TRBD1 | TRBJ1-5 | few | TRBV7-9 | CASSLGGQRNQPQHF | TGTGCCAGCAGCTTAGGGGGACAGAGAAATCAGCCCCAGCATTTT
NA | TRBJ2-7 | few | TRBV11-2 | CASSLVTGISYEQYF | TGTGCCAGCAGCTTAGTAACAGGGATATCCTACGAGCAGTACTTC
NA | TRBJ2-2 | NA | TRBV28 | CASSLASYTGELFF | TGTGCCAGCAGTTTAGCCAGTTACACCGGGGAGCTGTTTTTT
NA | TRBJ2-1 | many | TRBV21-1 | CASSKRRDRVGNEQFF | TGTGCCAGCAGCAAAAGGCGGGACAGGGTGGGCAATGAGCAGTTCTTC
TRBD2 | TRBJ2-7 | few | TRBV4-2 | CASSQEGREGQSEQYF | TGTGCCAGCAGCCAAGAAGGACGGGAGGGCCAGTCCGAGCAGTACTTC
TRBD2 | TRBJ2-3 | NA | TRBV7-3 | CASSRLAGGPHTQYF | TGTGCCAGCAGCAGACTAGCGGGAGGGCCGCATACGCAGTATTTT
NA | TRBJ1-5 | NA | TRBV12-2 | CASRFMTGGSNQPQHF | TGTGCAAGTCGCTTCATGACGGGAGGGAGCAATCAGCCCCAGCATTTT
NA | TRBJ2-1 | few | TRBV5-4 | CASSGGTESYNEQFF | TGTGCCAGCAGCGGCGGGACCGAGTCCTACAATGAGCAGTTCTTC
NA | TRBJ1-2 | few | TRBV28 | CASSLSGFGYTF | TGTGCCAGCAGTTTAAGCGGTTTTGGCTACACCTTC
NA | TRBJ2-6 | NA | TRBV2 | CASSVTSAGANVLTF | TGTGCCAGCAGTGTAACGTCAGCTGGGGCCAACGTCCTGACTTTC
NA | TRBJ2-2 | NA | TRBV7-3 | CASTFTTGELFF | TGTGCCAGCACCTTCACGACCGGGGAGCTGTTTTTT
NA | TRBJ2-3 | few | TRBV25-1 | CASEDPRVSTDTQYF | TGTGCCAGTGAGGATCCTAGGGTGAGCACAGATACGCAGTATTTT
NA | TRBJ2-5 | few | TRBV28 | CASSPRPGYETQYF | TGTGCCAGCAGTCCAAGGCCAGGATACGAGACCCAGTACTTC
TRBD1 | TRBJ2-3 | NA | TRBV6-5 | CASSRQGLTDTQYF | TGTGCCAGCAGCCGACAGGGCCTCACAGATACGCAGTATTTT
NA | TRBJ1-3 | NA | TRBV29-1 | CSVVTGGNTIYF | TGCAGCGTTGTAACAGGTGGAAACACCATATATTTT
TRBD1 | TRBJ1-6 | few | TRBV29-1 | CSVASGQDYNSPLHF | TGCAGCGTCGCCTCGGGACAGGACTATAATTCACCCCTCCACTTT
NA | TRBJ1-4 | NA | TRBV5-1 | CASSLAPGDGYEKLFF | TGCGCCAGCAGCTTGGCGCCGGGGGACGGATATGAAAAACTGTTTTTT
NA | TRBJ1-1 | NA | TRBV4-3 | CASRQGEAFF | TGCGCCAGCAGGCAAGGTGAAGCTTTCTTT
NA | TRBJ2-3 | few | TRBV18 | CASSPSETSTSTDTQYF | TGTGCCAGCTCACCGTCGGAAACGTCAACTAGCACAGATACGCAGTATTTT
NA | TRBJ2-7 | few | TRBV6-5 | CASTAAYEQYF | TGTGCCAGCACCGCCGCCTACGAGCAGTACTTC
TRBD1 | TRBJ2-3 | few | TRBV6-5 | CASSYLGTGVPDTQYF | TGTGCCAGCAGTTATCTGGGGACAGGGGTTCCAGATACGCAGTATTTT
TRBD2 | TRBJ2-7 | NA | TRBV18 | CASSPTSSYEQYF | TGTGCCAGCTCACCGACTAGCAGCTACGAGCAGTACTTC
TRBD2 | TRBJ2-1 | many | TRBV7-9 | CASSPGLAPYNEQFF | TGTGCCAGCAGCCCGGGACTAGCGCCCTACAATGAGCAGTTCTTC
NA | TRBJ1-2 | once | TRBV7-2 | CASSTWGSLYGYTF | TGTGCCAGCAGCACCTGGGGTTCCCTCTATGGCTACACCTTC
NA | TRBJ2-7 | few | TRBV5-1 | CASSLKPAPENEYF | TGCGCCAGCAGCTTAAAACCCGCACCGGAAAATGAGTACTTC
NA | TRBJ2-7 | NA | TRBV7-9 | CASSLQDKPYEQYF | TGTGCCAGCAGCTTACAAGACAAACCCTACGAGCAGTACTTC
NA | TRBJ2-7 | NA | TRBV7-8 | CASSLTLQAYEQYF | TGTGCCAGCAGCTTAACGCTCCAGGCATACGAGCAGTACTTC
TRBD1 | TRBJ2-7 | NA | TRBV14 | CASSPWTGVYEQYF | TGTGCCAGCAGCCCCTGGACAGGGGTCTACGAGCAGTACTTC
NA | TRBJ1-5 | few | TRBV7-9 | CASTRGDGNQPQHF | TGTGCCAGCACCCGGGGGGACGGCAATCAGCCCCAGCATTTT
NA | TRBJ2-3 | NA | TRBV28 | CASSLFPLGMGSDTQYF | TGTGCCAGCAGTTTGTTTCCCCTCGGGATGGGTAGTGATACGCAGTATTTT
TRBD1 | TRBJ2-7 | NA | TRBV2 | CASSSYRGEQYF | TGTGCCAGCAGTTCCTACAGGGGCGAGCAGTACTTC
NA | TRBJ1-1 | many | TRBV19 | CASSQQGNTEAFF | TGTGCCAGTAGCCAACAGGGGAACACTGAAGCTTTCTTT
TRBD1 | TRBJ2-3 | few | TRBV5-4 | CASSLGNRDRGPDTQYF | TGTGCCAGCAGCTTGGGGAACCGGGACAGGGGCCCAGATACGCAGTATTTT